The rows below give T cell receptor beta chains drawn from one sample of a study of blood T cell repertoires in COVID-19. Libraries were prepared by immunoSEQ multiplex PCR; TCRdb keeps only in-frame clonotypes and omits some of them. The data contain over 40,000 clones, approximately 80% of them seen just once; the ten biggest clones take up approximately 2.5%. Sequencing was done on a sample of peripheral blood. These receptors originate from a woman aged 55-69 years with acute or convalescent COVID-19. CDR3s include the opening cysteine and the closing phenylalanine or tryptophan. D genes are given only for firm matches. Clone size is not always given. Where it is, it says once, few, many or a class for expanded clones.

TRBJ1-1 TRBV14 TRBD1 NA CASSTVTRTGAFF TGTGCCAGCAGCACCGTTACGAGGACAGGAGCTTTCTTT
TRBJ1-3 TRBV6-5 NA NA CASSYSRQHSGNTIYF TGTGCCAGCAGTTACTCGCGGCAGCACTCTGGAAACACCATATATTTT
TRBJ1-2 TRBV15 TRBD1 NA CATSPARTGYGYTF TGTGCCACCAGCCCAGCTAGGACAGGCTATGGCTACACCTTC
TRBJ2-1 TRBV6-5 TRBD1 NA CAGRQGSYNEQFF TGTGCCGGGAGACAGGGCTCCTACAATGAGCAGTTCTTC
TRBJ2-1 TRBV9 NA once CASSPVIQGTYNEQFF TGTGCCAGCAGCCCCGTCATCCAGGGAACCTACAATGAGCAGTTCTTC
TRBJ1-1 TRBV7-2 NA NA CASSLMRETEAFF TGTGCCAGCAGCTTAATGCGGGAGACTGAAGCTTTCTTT
TRBJ2-3 TRBV5-1 TRBD1 NA CASSSVTGSTDTQYF TGCGCCAGCAGCTCGGTGACAGGGAGCACAGATACGCAGTATTTT
TRBJ1-1 TRBV11-2 NA NA CASSLVKQGVNTEAFF TGTGCCAGCAGCTTAGTTAAACAGGGAGTGAACACTGAAGCTTTCTTT
TRBJ1-2 TRBV19 TRBD1 NA CASRTTYKTGGANYGYTF TGTGCCAGTAGGACCACCTACAAAACAGGGGGAGCTAACTATGGCTACACCTTC
TRBJ2-1 TRBV5-1 TRBD2 NA CASSLEGLAGRVEQFF TGCGCCAGCAGCTTGGAGGGACTAGCGGGTCGTGTTGAGCAGTTCTTC
TRBJ2-7 TRBV12-3/TRBV12-4 NA NA CASSLQGYEQYF TGTGCCAGCAGTTTACAGGGCTACGAGCAGTACTTC
TRBJ2-2 TRBV5-4 TRBD1 few CASSPTQGTVGELFF TGTGCCAGCAGCCCCACACAGGGGACGGTCGGGGAGCTGTTTTTT
TRBJ2-6 TRBV9 NA NA CASSALTGDSGANVLTF TGTGCCAGCAGCGCCCTGACAGGAGACTCTGGGGCCAACGTCCTGACTTTC
TRBJ1-6 TRBV7-2 NA NA CASSFTGSSYNSPLHF TGTGCCAGCAGCTTTACGGGGAGCTCCTATAATTCACCCCTCCACTTT
TRBJ1-6 TRBV5-1 NA NA CASSLGETSDLANSPLHF TGCGCCAGCAGCTTAGGGGAAACCTCAGACCTTGCTAATTCACCCCTCCACTTT
TRBJ1-2 TRBV6-5 NA NA CASKELAGELYGYTF TGTGCCAGCAAAGAGCTGGCGGGAGAGCTCTATGGCTACACCTTC
TRBJ1-5 TRBV19 NA few CASSAGSSAQPQHF TGTGCCAGTAGCGCGGGATCCTCGGCTCAGCCCCAGCATTTT
TRBJ1-2 TRBV28 NA NA CATLQGDYGYTF TGTGCCACCTTACAGGGTGATTATGGCTACACCTTC
TRBJ2-4 TRBV30 NA NA CAWSVWAGKGFGPYF TGTGCCTGGAGTGTTTGGGCAGGGAAAGGTTTCGGGCCGTACTTC
TRBJ1-4 TRBV28 NA NA CASSLRTRRAAEKLFF TGTGCCAGCAGTTTACGGACGCGGCGGGCAGCTGAAAAACTGTTTTTT
TRBJ1-2 TRBV12-3/TRBV12-4 TRBD1 few CASSLQGVYGYTF TGTGCCAGCAGCCTACAGGGGGTTTATGGCTACACCTTC
TRBJ1-2 TRBV12-3/TRBV12-4 NA NA CASSITWSGYTF TGTGCCAGCAGTATCACCTGGAGTGGCTACACCTTC
TRBJ1-5 TRBV15 NA NA CATSLRQSDRPQHF TGTGCCACCAGTCTACGACAGTCGGATCGGCCCCAGCATTTT
TRBJ1-3 TRBV12-3/TRBV12-4 NA NA CANTIGGNTIYF TGTGCCAACACTATCGGGGGAAACACCATATATTTT
TRBJ2-3 TRBV7-6 TRBD2 NA CASSLTSGGARSTDTQYF TGTGCCAGCAGCTTGACTAGCGGGGGGGCCCGAAGCACAGATACGCAGTATTTT
TRBJ1-5 TRBV19 TRBD1 NA CASSIVKATTGGNQPQHF TGTGCCAGTAGTATAGTGAAGGCAACGACAGGGGGAAATCAGCCCCAGCATTTT
TRBJ1-1 TRBV28 NA NA CASSSKSEAFF TGTGCCAGCAGTAGTAAGAGTGAAGCTTTCTTT
TRBJ2-1 TRBV25-1 NA NA CASSESAGKNEQFF TGTGCCAGCAGTGAGTCGGCAGGCAAGAATGAGCAGTTCTTC
TRBJ2-7 TRBV20-1 TRBD2 NA CSASERWGTSGLSYEQYF TGCAGTGCTAGTGAGCGGTGGGGGACTAGCGGGTTATCCTACGAGCAGTACTTC